This TCR beta chain came from a study of T-cell memory formation after mild COVID-19. Study results and limitations: A second wave of clones peaked on day 37, and their SARS-CoV-2 specificity went unconfirmed. Clones that contracted from day 15 to 85 had balanced CD4/CD8; later expanders were CD4+ biased.

V was cut by 7 bases and J by 1 base, with 19 bases left in between. CDR3 length equals 16 residues. This clonotype was picked up a small number of times. Its antigen remains unidentified. 5'RACE with constant-segment primers built TCRalpha and TCRbeta cDNA libraries with UMIs. TCRdb recomputed calls from the 5' RACE reads with MiXCR, one row per CDR3 protein. The table shows about 68,000 distinct CDR3 sequences, with around 17% occurring only once. Input material: PBMCs or a T cell subset sorted from them (not recorded which). The sequence was obtained from an adult woman who had mild COVID-19 (a few samples of this study predate the infection). Cell type and time point are not known. The chain employs TRBV12-3 or TRBV12-4 and TRBJ1-1; no reliable D call. The CDR3 DNA is TGTGCCAGCACCCCCGTGGTAGGTTCCTCGAACACTGAAGCTTTCTTT. It codes for CASTPVVGSSNTEAFF.